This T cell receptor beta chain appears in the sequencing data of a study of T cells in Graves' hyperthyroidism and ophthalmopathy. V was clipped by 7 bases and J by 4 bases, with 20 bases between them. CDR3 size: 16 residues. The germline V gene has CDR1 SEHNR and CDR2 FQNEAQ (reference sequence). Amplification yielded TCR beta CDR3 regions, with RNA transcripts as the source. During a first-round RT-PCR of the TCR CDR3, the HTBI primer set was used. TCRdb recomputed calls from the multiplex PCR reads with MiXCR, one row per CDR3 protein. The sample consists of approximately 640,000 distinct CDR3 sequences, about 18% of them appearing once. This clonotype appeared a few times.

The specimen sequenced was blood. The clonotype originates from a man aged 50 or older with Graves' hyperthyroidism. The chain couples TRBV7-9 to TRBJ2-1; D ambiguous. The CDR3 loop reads CASTHYRPQTYNEQFF. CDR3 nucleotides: TGTGCCAGCACGCACTACAGACCACAAACTTACAATGAGCAGTTCTTC. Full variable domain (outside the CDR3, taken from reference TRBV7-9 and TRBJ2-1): DTGVSQNPRHKITKRGQNVTFRCDPISEHNRLYWYRQTLGQGPEFLTYFQNEAQLEKSRLLSDRFSAERPKGSFSTLEIQRTEQGDSAMYLCASTHYRPQTYNEQFFGPGTRLTVL.